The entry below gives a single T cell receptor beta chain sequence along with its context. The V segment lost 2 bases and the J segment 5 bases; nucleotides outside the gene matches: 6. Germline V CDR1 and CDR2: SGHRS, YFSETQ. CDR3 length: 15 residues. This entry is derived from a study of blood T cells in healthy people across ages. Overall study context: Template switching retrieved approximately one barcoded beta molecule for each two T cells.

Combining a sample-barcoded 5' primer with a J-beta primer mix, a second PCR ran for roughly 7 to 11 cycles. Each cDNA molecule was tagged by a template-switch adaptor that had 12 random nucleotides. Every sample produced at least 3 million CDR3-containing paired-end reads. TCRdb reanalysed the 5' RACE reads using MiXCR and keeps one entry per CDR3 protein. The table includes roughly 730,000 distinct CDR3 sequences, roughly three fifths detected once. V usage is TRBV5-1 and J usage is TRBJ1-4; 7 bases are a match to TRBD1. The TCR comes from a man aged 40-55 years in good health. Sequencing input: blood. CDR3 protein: CASSFVGTENEKLFF. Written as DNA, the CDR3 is TGCGCCAGCAGCTTCGTGGGGACAGAGAATGAAAAACTGTTTTTT.